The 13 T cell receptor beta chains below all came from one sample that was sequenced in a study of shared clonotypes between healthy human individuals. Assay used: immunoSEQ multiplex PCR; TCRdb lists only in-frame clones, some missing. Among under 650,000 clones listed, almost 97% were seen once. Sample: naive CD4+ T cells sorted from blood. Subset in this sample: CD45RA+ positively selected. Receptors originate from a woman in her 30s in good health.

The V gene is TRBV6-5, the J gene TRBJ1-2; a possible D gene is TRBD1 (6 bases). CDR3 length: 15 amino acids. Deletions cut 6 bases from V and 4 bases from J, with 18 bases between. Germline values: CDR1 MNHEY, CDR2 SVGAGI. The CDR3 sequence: CASRVVRGDSYGYTF. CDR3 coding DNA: TGTGCCAGCAGGGTAGTGAGGGGGGATTCCTATGGCTACACCTTC.

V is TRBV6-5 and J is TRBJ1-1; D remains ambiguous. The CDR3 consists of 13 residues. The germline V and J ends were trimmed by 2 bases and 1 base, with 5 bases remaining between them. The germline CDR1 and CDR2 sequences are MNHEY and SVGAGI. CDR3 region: CASSYPPNTEAFF. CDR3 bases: TGTGCCAGCAGTTACCCCCCGAACACTGAAGCTTTCTTT.

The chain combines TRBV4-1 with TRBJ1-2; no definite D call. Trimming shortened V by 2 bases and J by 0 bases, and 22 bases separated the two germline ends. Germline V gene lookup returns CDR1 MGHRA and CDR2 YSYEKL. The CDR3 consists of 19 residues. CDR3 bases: TGCGCCAGCAGCCAAAGACCGGTGGGCGTAGGAAATCCTAACTATGGCTACACCTTC. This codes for CASSQRPVGVGNPNYGYTF.

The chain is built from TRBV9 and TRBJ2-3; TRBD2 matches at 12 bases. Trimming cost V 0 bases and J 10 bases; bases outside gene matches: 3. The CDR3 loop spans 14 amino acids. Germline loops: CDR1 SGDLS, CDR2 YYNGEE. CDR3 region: CASSVGLAGVPQYF. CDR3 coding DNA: TGTGCCAGCAGCGTAGGACTAGCGGGAGTCCCGCAGTATTTT.

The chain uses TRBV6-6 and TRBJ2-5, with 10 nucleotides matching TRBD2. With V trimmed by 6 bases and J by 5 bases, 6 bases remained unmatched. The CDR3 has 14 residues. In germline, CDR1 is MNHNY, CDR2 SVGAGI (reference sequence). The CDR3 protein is CASRRLAGVETQYF. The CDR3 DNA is TGTGCCAGCAGGAGGCTAGCGGGAGTTGAGACCCAGTACTTC.

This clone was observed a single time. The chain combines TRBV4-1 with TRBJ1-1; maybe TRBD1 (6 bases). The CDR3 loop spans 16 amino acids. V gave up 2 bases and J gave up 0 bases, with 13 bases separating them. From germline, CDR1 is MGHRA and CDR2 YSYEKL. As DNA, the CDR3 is TGCGCCAGCAGCCAACGATGGACAGTAATGAACACTGAAGCTTTCTTT. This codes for CASSQRWTVMNTEAFF.

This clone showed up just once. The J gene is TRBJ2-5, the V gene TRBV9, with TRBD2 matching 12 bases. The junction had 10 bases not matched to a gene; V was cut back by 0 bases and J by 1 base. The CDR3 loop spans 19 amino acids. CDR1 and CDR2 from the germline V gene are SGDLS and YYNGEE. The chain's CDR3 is CASSVATSTSGSSQETQYF. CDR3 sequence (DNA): TGTGCCAGCAGCGTAGCTACTTCGACTAGCGGGAGCTCCCAAGAGACCCAGTACTTC.

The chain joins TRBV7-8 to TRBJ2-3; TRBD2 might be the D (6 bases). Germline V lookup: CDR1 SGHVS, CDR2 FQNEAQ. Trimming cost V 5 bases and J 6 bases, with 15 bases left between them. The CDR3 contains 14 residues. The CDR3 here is CASSPRLGGDTQYF. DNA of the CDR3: TGTGCCAGCAGCCCTAGACTAGGCGGGGATACGCAGTATTTT.

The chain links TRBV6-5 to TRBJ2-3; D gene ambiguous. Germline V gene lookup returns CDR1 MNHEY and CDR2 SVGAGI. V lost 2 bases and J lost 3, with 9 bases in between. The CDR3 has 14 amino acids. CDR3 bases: TGTGCCAGCAGTTACCCCAAACTTACAGATACGCAGTATTTT. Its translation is CASSYPKLTDTQYF.

This CDR3 reads CASSIRYSSYNEQFF. CDR3 coding DNA: TGTGCCAGCAGTATTAGGTACAGCTCCTACAATGAGCAGTTCTTC. The V and J genes are TRBV27 and TRBJ2-1; D remains unclear. The CDR3 has 15 amino acids. V lost 5 bases and J lost 0, with 11 bases in between. CDR1 MNHEY and CDR2 SMNVEV come from the germline V gene (reference sequence).

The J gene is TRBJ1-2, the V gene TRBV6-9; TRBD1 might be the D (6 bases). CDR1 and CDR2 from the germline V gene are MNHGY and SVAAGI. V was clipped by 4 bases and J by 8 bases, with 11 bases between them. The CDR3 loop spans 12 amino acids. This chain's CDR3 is CASSSNRDGYTF. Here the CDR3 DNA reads TGTGCCAGCAGTTCAAACAGGGACGGCTACACCTTC.

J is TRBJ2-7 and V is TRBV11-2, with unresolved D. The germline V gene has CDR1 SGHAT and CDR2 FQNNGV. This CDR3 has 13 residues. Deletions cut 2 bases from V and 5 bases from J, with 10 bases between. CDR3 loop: CASSLLLTDEQYF. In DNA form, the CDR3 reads TGTGCCAGCAGCTTACTTCTTACCGACGAGCAGTACTTC.

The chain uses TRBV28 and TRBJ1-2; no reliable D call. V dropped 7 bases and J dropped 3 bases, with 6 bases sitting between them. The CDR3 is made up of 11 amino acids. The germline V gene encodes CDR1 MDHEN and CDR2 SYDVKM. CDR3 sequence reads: CASNKDYGYTF. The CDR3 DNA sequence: TGTGCCAGCAATAAGGACTATGGCTACACCTTC.